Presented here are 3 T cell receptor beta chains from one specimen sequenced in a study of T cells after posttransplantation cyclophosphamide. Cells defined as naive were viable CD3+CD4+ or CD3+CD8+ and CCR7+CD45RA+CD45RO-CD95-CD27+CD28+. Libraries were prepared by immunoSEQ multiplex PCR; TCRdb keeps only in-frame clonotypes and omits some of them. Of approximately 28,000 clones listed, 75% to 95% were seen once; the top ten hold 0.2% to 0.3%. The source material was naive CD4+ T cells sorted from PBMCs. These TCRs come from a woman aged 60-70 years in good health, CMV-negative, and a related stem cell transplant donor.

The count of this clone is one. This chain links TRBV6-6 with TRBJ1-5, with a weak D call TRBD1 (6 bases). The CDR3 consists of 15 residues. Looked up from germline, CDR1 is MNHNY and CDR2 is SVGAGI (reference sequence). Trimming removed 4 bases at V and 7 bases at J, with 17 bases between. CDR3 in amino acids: CASSFPQGRGQPQHF. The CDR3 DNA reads TGTGCCAGCAGTTTCCCCCAGGGCAGGGGACAGCCCCAGCATTTT.

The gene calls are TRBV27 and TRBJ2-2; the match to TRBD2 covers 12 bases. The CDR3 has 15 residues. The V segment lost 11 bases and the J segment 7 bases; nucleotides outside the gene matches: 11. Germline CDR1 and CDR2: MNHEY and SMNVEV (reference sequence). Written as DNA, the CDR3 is TGTGCCCGAATGACTAGCGGGAGAATTATCGGGGAGCTGTTTTTT. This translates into CARMTSGRIIGELFF.

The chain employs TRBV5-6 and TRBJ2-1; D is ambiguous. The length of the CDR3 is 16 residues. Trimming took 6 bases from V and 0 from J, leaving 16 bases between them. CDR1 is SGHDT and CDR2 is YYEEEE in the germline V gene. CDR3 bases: TGTGCCAGCACCAACCTAGGTCAGAGCTCCTACAATGAGCAGTTCTTC. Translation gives CASTNLGQSSYNEQFF.